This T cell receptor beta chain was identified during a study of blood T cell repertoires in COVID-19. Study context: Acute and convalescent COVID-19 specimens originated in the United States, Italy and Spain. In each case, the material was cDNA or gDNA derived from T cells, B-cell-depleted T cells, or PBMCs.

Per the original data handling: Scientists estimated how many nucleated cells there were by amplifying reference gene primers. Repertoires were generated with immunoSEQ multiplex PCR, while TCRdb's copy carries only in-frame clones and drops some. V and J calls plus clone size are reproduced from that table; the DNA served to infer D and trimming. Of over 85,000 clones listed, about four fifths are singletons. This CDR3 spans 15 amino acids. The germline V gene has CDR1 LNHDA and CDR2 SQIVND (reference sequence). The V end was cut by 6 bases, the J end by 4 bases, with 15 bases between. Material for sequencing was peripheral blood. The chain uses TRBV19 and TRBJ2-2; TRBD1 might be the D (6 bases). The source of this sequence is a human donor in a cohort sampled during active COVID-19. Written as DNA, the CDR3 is TGTGCCAGTAGGACCGGGACACTCTTCACCGGGGAGCTGTTTTTT. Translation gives CASRTGTLFTGELFF.